This entry is about one T cell receptor beta chain. What it binds is unknown. The sample belongs to a study of glioma-infiltrating T cells after dendritic cell vaccination. General study results and limits: No direct clonality-survival link was found; a diverse polyclonal response may matter.

Repertoires were generated with immunoSEQ multiplex PCR, while TCRdb's copy carries only in-frame clones and drops some. The sample shows tens of thousands of clones, around 90% of them seen only once. The CDR3 extends over 15 amino acids. J lost 6 bases, V lost 6 bases, and 10 bases had no gene match. Germline V lookup: CDR1 MNHNY, CDR2 SVGAGI (reference sequence). Specified time point: after dendritic cell vaccination, including at tumor progression/relapse. The sample in question was blood, obtained after dendritic cell vaccination. This chain uses TRBV6-6 with TRBJ2-4, with 8 bases that match TRBD2. The sequence was collected from a human donor with glioblastoma. CDR3 residues: CASSAGGGGGNIQYF. CDR3 nucleotide sequence: TGTGCCAGCAGCGCCGGGGGGGGAGGAGGAAACATTCAGTACTTC.